These T cell receptor beta chains were read from a single sample in a study of cytomegalovirus exposure and HLA in healthy donors. TCRdb's table, derived via immunoSEQ multiplex PCR, lists solely in-frame clones and lacks some. The profile shows 110,000 to 150,000 clones, approximately 71% of them singletons. The sample taken for sequencing was PBMCs. The receptors here all came from a woman in her 50s in good health and CMV-seronegative. CDR3s include the opening cysteine and the closing phenylalanine or tryptophan. A D gene is named only where the DNA matches it firmly. Only part of the rows carry a size: once, few, many, or a class if the clone is expanded.

abundance	d_gene	v_gene	len	j_gene	CDR3aa	CDR3nt
few	-	TRBV27	13	TRBJ1-5	CASAARSNQPQHF	TGTGCCAGCGCGGCCCGAAGCAATCAGCCCCAGCATTTT
-	-	TRBV30	14	TRBJ1-6	CAWRFWQKNSPLHF	TGTGCCTGGAGATTTTGGCAGAAAAATTCACCCCTCCACTTT
-	-	TRBV2	14	TRBJ2-2	CASSILSNTGELFF	TGTGCCAGCAGCATTCTATCGAACACCGGGGAGCTGTTTTTT
-	-	TRBV2	13	TRBJ1-2	CASSPWNSYGYTF	TGTGCCAGCAGTCCGTGGAACAGCTATGGCTACACCTTC
-	-	TRBV2	15	TRBJ2-5	CASSDRWDLQETQYF	TGTGCCAGCAGTGATCGATGGGACTTGCAAGAGACCCAGTACTTC
-	TRBD1	TRBV4-1	15	TRBJ2-3	CASSRTRGQGGTQYF	TGCGCCAGCAGCCGGACCAGGGGGCAAGGAGGTACGCAGTATTTT
-	-	TRBV5-6	11	TRBJ2-7	CASSLGYEQYF	TGTGCCAGCAGCTTGGGTTACGAGCAGTACTTC
-	TRBD1	TRBV5-1	16	TRBJ1-2	CASSSLNFRDRWGYTF	TGCGCCAGCAGCTCCTTAAATTTCCGGGACAGGTGGGGCTACACCTTC
-	TRBD2	TRBV30	18	TRBJ2-1	CAWSGFIPGRGDYNEQFF	TGTGCCTGGAGTGGCTTCATCCCGGGGCGGGGGGACTACAATGAGCAGTTCTTC
-	TRBD1	TRBV11-2	13	TRBJ1-5	CASSIDRDQPQHF	TGTGCCAGCAGCATTGACAGGGATCAGCCCCAGCATTTT
-	-	TRBV5-6	12	TRBJ2-7	CASSRGSYEQYF	TGTGCCAGCAGCAGAGGGAGCTACGAGCAGTACTTC
-	-	TRBV18	14	TRBJ1-4	CASSRGLSDEKLFF	TGTGCCAGCTCAAGGGGGTTGAGCGATGAAAAACTGTTTTTT
few	TRBD1	TRBV5-1	14	TRBJ2-7	CASSLGDRPYEQYF	TGCGCCAGCAGCTTGGGGGACAGACCCTACGAGCAGTACTTC
-	TRBD2	TRBV27	15	TRBJ2-1	CASSLGRGGAGEQFF	TGTGCCAGCAGTTTAGGTCGCGGGGGGGCAGGGGAGCAGTTCTTC
-	TRBD1	TRBV5-1	15	TRBJ1-4	CASSSNRGRGEKLFF	TGCGCCAGCAGCTCTAACAGGGGGCGCGGTGAAAAACTGTTTTTT
-	TRBD2	TRBV2	15	TRBJ2-2	CASSQLADRAGELFF	TGTGCCAGCAGTCAACTAGCGGACCGTGCCGGGGAGCTGTTTTTT
-	TRBD2	TRBV4-1	19	TRBJ2-7	CASGARGRGLAGASYEQYF	TGCGCCAGCGGGGCCCGGGGGCGAGGACTAGCGGGTGCTTCCTACGAGCAGTACTTC
-	TRBD2	TRBV7-6	16	TRBJ2-7	CASSPTTSGGAYEQYF	TGTGCCAGCAGCCCGACGACTAGCGGGGGCGCATACGAGCAGTACTTC
-	-	TRBV20-1	11	TRBJ1-2	CSAEQRYGYGF	TGCAGTGCAGAACAGCGGTATGGCTATGGTTTC
once	-	TRBV7-7	13	TRBJ2-1	CASSFQAGNEQFF	TGTGCTAGCAGCTTCCAGGCCGGCAATGAGCAGTTCTTC
-	-	TRBV10-3	15	TRBJ1-4	CAISVEVRTNEKLFF	TGTGCCATCAGTGTCGAGGTGAGAACTAATGAAAAACTGTTTTTT
-	-	TRBV4-2	15	TRBJ1-4	CASSQERGGGEKLFF	TGTGCCAGCAGCCAAGAACGGGGGGGTGGGGAAAAACTGTTTTTT
-	TRBD2	TRBV5-4	16	TRBJ2-2	CASSSGSGENTGELFF	TGTGCCAGCAGCTCGGGAAGCGGGGAAAACACCGGGGAGCTGTTTTTT
-	-	TRBV18	11	TRBJ1-1	CVSSEGHDAFF	TGTGTCAGCTCGGAGGGCCATGACGCTTTCTTT
-	TRBD1	TRBV7-8	19	TRBJ2-7	CASSMDPLWGQGKNYEQYF	TGTGCCAGCAGCATGGACCCTTTGTGGGGACAGGGGAAGAACTACGAGCAGTACTTC
-	TRBD1	TRBV7-2	14	TRBJ1-5	CASSLTGGGQPQHF	TGTGCCAGCAGCTTAACAGGGGGCGGGCAGCCCCAGCATTTT
few	-	TRBV6-5	13	TRBJ2-5	CASRESRKETQYF	TGTGCCAGCAGAGAAAGTAGAAAAGAGACCCAGTACTTC
-	-	TRBV5-1	12	TRBJ1-2	CASSLGSSGYTF	TGCGCCAGCAGCTTGGGGTCGAGTGGCTACACCTTC
-	-	TRBV9	13	TRBJ2-5	CASSVGIGGTQYF	TGTGCCAGCAGCGTAGGCATCGGAGGGACCCAGTACTTC
-	-	TRBV11-1	14	TRBJ1-1	CASSSDLGRPEAFF	TGTGCCAGCAGCTCGGATTTGGGGCGACCTGAAGCTTTCTTT
-	TRBD1	TRBV5-1	14	TRBJ1-4	CASSFGQGTEKLFF	TGCGCCAGCAGCTTCGGACAGGGTACGGAAAAACTGTTTTTT
-	-	TRBV7-8	15	TRBJ1-1	CASSFGGARGTEAFF	TGTGCCAGCAGCTTTGGGGGGGCGCGTGGCACTGAAGCTTTCTTT
-	-	TRBV5-4	14	TRBJ2-2	CASRPNRGTGELFF	TGTGCCAGCAGGCCCAATCGAGGGACCGGGGAGCTGTTTTTT
-	-	TRBV28	15	TRBJ1-5	CASSLVGLLNQPQHF	TGTGCCAGCAGTTTAGTGGGACTGCTAAATCAGCCCCAGCATTTT
-	-	TRBV11-3	14	TRBJ2-2	CASSGTLNTGELFF	TGTGCCAGCAGCGGGACTTTGAACACCGGGGAGCTGTTTTTT
-	-	TRBV5-5	14	TRBJ1-6	CASRDPLYNSPLHF	TGTGCCAGCAGAGATCCACTCTATAATTCACCCCTCCACTTT
-	TRBD1	TRBV2	13	TRBJ2-1	CASNRQGPHEQFF	TGTGCCAGCAACCGACAGGGCCCACATGAGCAGTTCTTC
-	-	TRBV6-6	14	TRBJ2-3	CASSKFGVADTQYF	TGTGCCAGCAGTAAGTTCGGGGTAGCGGATACGCAGTATTTT
-	TRBD1	TRBV19	14	TRBJ2-3	CASSILTGEDTQYF	TGTGCCAGTAGTATCCTGACAGGGGAGGATACGCAGTATTTT
-	-	TRBV9	14	TRBJ2-5	CASTTTAGGETQYF	TGTGCCAGCACGACGACAGCGGGCGGAGAGACCCAGTACTTC
once	TRBD1	TRBV5-5	19	TRBJ1-4	CASSLPGQGPSATNEKLFF	TGTGCCAGCAGCTTGCCGGGACAGGGCCCCTCTGCAACTAATGAAAAACTGTTTTTT
-	TRBD1	TRBV6-4	13	TRBJ1-1	CASSQGVGAEAFF	TGTGCCAGCAGCCAGGGGGTAGGAGCTGAAGCTTTCTTT
few	-	TRBV2	14	TRBJ1-5	CASSGPGQNQPQHF	TGTGCCAGCAGTGGACCGGGACAAAATCAGCCCCAGCATTTT
few	-	TRBV2	14	TRBJ2-1	CASSETQTTVGQFF	TGTGCCAGCAGTGAAACTCAGACTACGGTAGGGCAGTTCTTC
-	TRBD1	TRBV4-1	15	TRBJ1-2	CASSQRRDREDGYTF	TGCGCCAGCAGCCAACGCCGGGACAGGGAAGATGGCTACACCTTC
-	TRBD2	TRBV7-2	15	TRBJ2-7	CASSPTSGDTYEQYF	TGTGCCAGCAGCCCAACTAGCGGGGACACCTACGAGCAGTACTTC
-	TRBD2	TRBV6-5	13	TRBJ2-3	CASGGGRMNTQYF	TGTGCCAGCGGGGGGGGACGAATGAATACGCAGTATTTT
-	TRBD2	TRBV5-1	16	TRBJ2-2	CASSFNSGGATGELFF	TGCGCCAGCAGCTTCAATAGCGGGGGGGCGACCGGGGAGCTGTTTTTT
-	TRBD2	TRBV27	16	TRBJ2-1	CASSEFGGVSYNEQFF	TGTGCCAGCAGTGAGTTCGGGGGGGTCTCCTACAATGAGCAGTTCTTC
-	-	TRBV28	17	TRBJ2-3	CASSLRVGTNTWDTQYF	TGTGCCAGCAGTTTAAGGGTCGGGACAAATACCTGGGATACGCAGTATTTT
few	-	TRBV7-3	12	TRBJ2-5	CASSLPGETQYF	TGTGCCAGCAGTTTACCCGGGGAGACCCAGTACTTC
-	TRBD1	TRBV19	14	TRBJ1-1	CASSSTGDGTEAFF	TGTGCCAGTAGTAGTACAGGGGATGGCACTGAAGCTTTCTTT
-	-	TRBV5-1	14	TRBJ2-7	CASSSVGARYEQYF	TGCGCCAGCAGCTCGGTGGGGGCACGCTACGAGCAGTACTTC
-	TRBD1	TRBV6-6	15	TRBJ2-7	CASSYEAGGSYEQYF	TGTGCCAGCAGTTACGAGGCAGGGGGCTCCTACGAGCAGTACTTC
-	TRBD2	TRBV28	14	TRBJ2-5	CASDVRRGGETQYF	TGTGCCAGCGACGTACGGAGGGGAGGGGAGACCCAGTACTTC
-	TRBD2	TRBV11-1	17	TRBJ2-1	CASSSTSGGPLYNEQFF	TGTGCCAGCAGCTCGACTAGCGGGGGGCCCCTCTACAATGAGCAGTTCTTC
-	TRBD2	TRBV28	16	TRBJ2-7	CASPPGGAREGGGTYF	TGTGCCAGCCCCCCCGGGGGGGCCAGGGAAGGGGGGGGGACGTACTTC
-	-	TRBV25-1	12	TRBJ1-2	CASRGGNYGYTF	TGTGCCAGCAGGGGGGGAAACTATGGCTACACCTTC
-	TRBD1	TRBV6-6	13	TRBJ1-1	CASSSTGPTEAFF	TGTGCCAGCAGCTCGACAGGGCCCACTGAAGCTTTCTTT
-	-	TRBV6-1	13	TRBJ2-7	CASSLRVSYEQYF	TGTGCCAGCAGTCTCAGGGTGTCCTACGAGCAGTACTTC